The rows below give T cell receptor beta chains drawn from one sample of a study of control samples from healthy donors and cancer patients. Here immunoSEQ multiplex PCR was the method, and the copy in TCRdb shows in-frame clones only, minus some. The data hold 40,000 to 60,000 clones, with roughly nine tenths observed a single time. The sample was PBMCs. The receptors shown here come from a man in his 60s with head and neck cancer. The CDR3 runs from the conserved cysteine through the conserved F or W. The D gene is left open where the match is weak. Clone size is not always given. Where it is, it says once, few, many or a class for expanded clones.

TRBJ1-2 few TRBD1 TRBV6-5 TGTGCCAGCACCCCTGACAGGGTTGATGGCTACACCTTC CASTPDRVDGYTF
TRBJ1-2 NA TRBD1 TRBV19 TGTGCCAGTAGTCCATTGGACAGGGGGCAGTCTGGCTACACCTTC CASSPLDRGQSGYTF
TRBJ2-2 NA NA TRBV5-4 TGTGCCAGCAGCCTGGAACCGAACACCGGGGAGCTGTTTTTT CASSLEPNTGELFF
TRBJ1-5 NA TRBD1 TRBV19 TGTGCCAGTAGTATCCTAGACCCGGGACAGAACAATCAGCCCCAGCATTTT CASSILDPGQNNQPQHF
TRBJ2-3 NA NA TRBV14 TGTGCCAGCAGCCATTCTATTTACGATACGCAGTATTTT CASSHSIYDTQYF
TRBJ1-3 NA NA TRBV3-1/TRBV3-2 TGTGCCAGCAGCCCCCTACGCGACGACTCTGGAAACACCATATATTTT CASSPLRDDSGNTIYF
TRBJ1-1 NA TRBD1 TRBV7-9 TGTGCCAGCAGCCTAACCGAGGGGGTGCCAGGGGGCAACACTGAAGCTTTCTTT CASSLTEGVPGGNTEAFF
TRBJ1-1 NA NA TRBV5-4 TGTGCCAGCAGCTTGCAAGGGGATCTAGTTGAAGCTTTCTTT CASSLQGDLVEAFF
TRBJ2-7 NA NA TRBV18 TGTGCCAGCTCACTAAGTACAGGGTTGAGCTACGAGCAGTACTTC CASSLSTGLSYEQYF
TRBJ2-1 NA NA TRBV3-1/TRBV3-2 TGTGCCAGCAGCCAAGAAGGGGTTTCTTACAATGAGCAGTTCTTC CASSQEGVSYNEQFF
TRBJ1-3 NA NA TRBV4-2 TGTGCCAGCAGCCAAGTCTTGGACAGCTCTGGAAACACCATATATTTT CASSQVLDSSGNTIYF
TRBJ1-1 few NA TRBV18 TGTGCCAGCTCACCGCTGGCAGGGGACAACACTGAAGCTTTCTTT CASSPLAGDNTEAFF
TRBJ2-1 once NA TRBV19 TGTGCCAGTAGTATGGGGAACTCCTACAATGAGCAGTTCTTC CASSMGNSYNEQFF
TRBJ1-1 NA NA TRBV3-1/TRBV3-2 TGTGCCAGCAGGACGGACAGAAACACTGAAGCTTTCTTT CASRTDRNTEAFF
TRBJ2-5 NA TRBD1 TRBV5-1 TGCGCCAGCAGCTTGGGGTCAGGGGGTGCACAAGAGACCCAGTACTTC CASSLGSGGAQETQYF
TRBJ2-7 NA TRBD1 TRBV4-1 TGCGCCAGCAGCCAGTTGGACAGGGGTATCTACGAGCAGTACTTC CASSQLDRGIYEQYF
TRBJ2-1 NA NA TRBV21-1 TGTGCCAGCAGCAAACCGTCAAACGTGGGCTTCGTGGGGGACTCTTTCTACAATGAGCAGTTCTTC CASSKPSNVGFVGDSFYNEQFF
TRBJ2-7 NA NA TRBV6-5 TGTGCCAGCAGTTACTCGTGGGGGAGTGACTACGAGCAGTACTTC CASSYSWGSDYEQYF
TRBJ2-7 NA NA TRBV14 TGTGCCAGCAGCCAAGATATGGGACCACGGTGTTTC CASSQDMGPRCF
TRBJ1-6 NA NA TRBV7-2 TGTGCCAGCAGCTTATGGGCAGGGGTGAATTCACCCCTCCACTTT CASSLWAGVNSPLHF
TRBJ2-4 NA TRBD1 TRBV5-4 TGTGCCAGCAGCTTGGAAGGACAGGGACTAGCCAAAAACATTCAGTACTTC CASSLEGQGLAKNIQYF
TRBJ2-5 NA NA TRBV4-3 TGCGCCAGCAGCCAAGATTTTACCGAAGAGACCCAGTACTTC CASSQDFTEETQYF
TRBJ2-3 NA NA TRBV12-3/TRBV12-4 TGTGCCAGCAGGCAGGGGAGCACAGATACGCAGTATTTT CASRQGSTDTQYF
TRBJ2-7 NA NA TRBV25-1 TGTGCCAGCAGTGAATGGTTTCGTTCCTACGAGCAGTACTTC CASSEWFRSYEQYF